This entry concerns a single TCR beta chain. This sample is drawn from a study of blood T cell repertoires in COVID-19. Sequencing used immunoSEQ multiplex PCR; TCRdb keeps in-frame clones, though not all of them. The table records about 140,000 clones, 76% of them present only once. The TCR sequence derives from a man aged 60-69 years with acute or convalescent COVID-19. The sample comprised peripheral blood.

DNA of the CDR3: TGTGCCAGCAGTGAGGGCAGCAATCAGCCCCAGCATTTT. This sequence encodes CASSEGSNQPQHF. The chain joins TRBV2 to TRBJ1-5; D gene uncertain. The V gene's germline CDR1 is SNHLY and CDR2 FYNNEI. Trimming cost V 3 bases and J 1 base, with 4 bases left between them. The CDR3 covers 13 residues.